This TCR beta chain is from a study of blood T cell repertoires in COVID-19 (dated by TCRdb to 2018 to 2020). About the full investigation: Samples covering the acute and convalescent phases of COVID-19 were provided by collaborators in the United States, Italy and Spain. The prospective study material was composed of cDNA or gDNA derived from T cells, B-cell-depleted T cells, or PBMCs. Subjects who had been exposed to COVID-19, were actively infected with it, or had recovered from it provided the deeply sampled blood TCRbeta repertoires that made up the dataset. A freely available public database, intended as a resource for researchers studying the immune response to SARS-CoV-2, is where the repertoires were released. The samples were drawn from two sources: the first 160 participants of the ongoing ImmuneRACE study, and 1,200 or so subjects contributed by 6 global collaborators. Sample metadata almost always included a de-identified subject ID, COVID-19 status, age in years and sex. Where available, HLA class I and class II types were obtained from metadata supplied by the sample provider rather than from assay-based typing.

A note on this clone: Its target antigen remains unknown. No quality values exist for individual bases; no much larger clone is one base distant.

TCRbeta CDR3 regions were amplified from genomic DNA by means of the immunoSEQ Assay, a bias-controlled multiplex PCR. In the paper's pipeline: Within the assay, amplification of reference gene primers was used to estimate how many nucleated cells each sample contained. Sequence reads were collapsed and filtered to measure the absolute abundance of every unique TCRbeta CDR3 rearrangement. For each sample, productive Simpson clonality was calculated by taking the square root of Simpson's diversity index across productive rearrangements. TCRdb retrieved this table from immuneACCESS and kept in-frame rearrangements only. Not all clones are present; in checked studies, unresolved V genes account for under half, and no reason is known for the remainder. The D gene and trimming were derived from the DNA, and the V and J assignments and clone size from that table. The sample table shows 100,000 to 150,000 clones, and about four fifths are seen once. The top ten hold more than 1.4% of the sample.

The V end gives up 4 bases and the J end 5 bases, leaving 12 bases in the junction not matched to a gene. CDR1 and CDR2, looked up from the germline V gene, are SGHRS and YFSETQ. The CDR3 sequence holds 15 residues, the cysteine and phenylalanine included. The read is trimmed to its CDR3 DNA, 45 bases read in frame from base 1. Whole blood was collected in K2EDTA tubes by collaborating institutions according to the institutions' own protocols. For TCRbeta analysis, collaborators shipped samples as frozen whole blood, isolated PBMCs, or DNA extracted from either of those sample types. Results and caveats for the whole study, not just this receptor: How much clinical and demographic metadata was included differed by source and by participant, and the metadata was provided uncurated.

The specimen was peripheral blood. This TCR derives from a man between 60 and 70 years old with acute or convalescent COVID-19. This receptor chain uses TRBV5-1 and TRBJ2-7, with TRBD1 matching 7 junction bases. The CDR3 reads CASSPVRQGIDEQYF. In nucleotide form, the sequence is TGCGCCAGCAGCCCAGTCCGACAGGGCATAGACGAGCAGTACTTC.